This T cell receptor beta chain stems from a study of cytomegalovirus exposure and HLA in healthy donors (dated by TCRdb to the late 2010s). Turning to the overall study: An earlier analysis of several hundred of the donors reported under 300 Gb of sequence data and 117 million unique TCR beta sequences obtained from approximately 180 million T cells. Roughly 300 gigabases of sequencing data and 78 million or so unique TCR sequences were included in an early release covering roughly 600 HLA-typed donors. Among the roughly 400 genotyped donors, around 81% belonged to the genetic ancestry cluster associated with self-reported Caucasian donors. The aim of the study was to test whether cataloging public T cell receptors could identify signatures of past pathogen exposure. The study used immunosequencing to profile the T cell repertoires of under 700 subjects and linked those repertoires to cytomegalovirus serostatus. Along with the approximately 700-subject first cohort, a separate validation cohort of roughly 110 different subjects was used. High-throughput TCR immunosequencing, statistical association of individual TCRs with disease status, and machine learning were combined to predict cytomegalovirus infection status. A later analysis re-examined previously published TCR beta repertoires from hundreds of donors and added high-resolution HLA genotyping to investigate patterns of TCR occurrence. In the later analysis, no new phenotypic data were used to find candidate immune exposures; instead, reliance was placed on TCR beta sequences and their occurrence across donors. In an earlier analysis of 587 of the donors, high-throughput TCR beta sequencing was used to judge whether each TCR beta V gene segment behaved as functional or pseudogenic. Alongside the repertoire data, information on donor age, sex, ethnicity and CMV serostatus was compiled. A later genetic analysis took genome-wide SNP genotypes for about 55% of the 666 donors and used that subset as a discovery cohort. All discovery cohort repertoires had been generated using a single sequencing platform. HLA typing included class I and class II loci at four-digit resolution. The number of donors typed differed by locus, with about 629-640 for A, B, C, DRB1 and DQB1, around 500 for DQA1, over 600 for DPA1, and over 400 for DPB1. Four or five DR-DQ haplotypes were handled as single units for association and clustering, since linkage in the cohort was strong. Among around 400 genotyped donors of the cohort, an average of approximately 240,000 unique TCR beta nucleotide sequences was sequenced per donor, of which roughly 17% were non-productive. Beyond this particular receptor, the publication reports: A later genetic analysis associated a missense DCLRE1C variant with V-gene and J-gene trimming of TCR beta chains, and an independent cohort replicated the association. Three of the identified cytomegalovirus-associated TCR beta chains were confirmed in vitro to be specific for cytomegalovirus antigens. In a later analysis, TCR association rates were found to vary across HLA loci, with the most associated TCRs seen for DRB1 alleles and the fewest for HLA-C alleles. Correlated functional status among segregating V segments might reflect linkage disequilibrium, but an unknown experimental factor could not be ruled out. In a later analysis, several top co-occurrence clusters were reported to appear linked to parvovirus B19, influenza, CMV and Epstein-Barr virus. In a later analysis, HLA-associated TCR beta chains were found to be more clonally expanded and to have lower generation probabilities than equally common non-associated chains. In a later analysis, some 18,000 TCR beta sequences were associated with specific HLA alleles at a false discovery rate of 0.05. Because HLA typing was unavailable for some donors at each locus, only the typed subset was used in association tests. In a later analysis, most CMV-associated TCR beta chains were found to appear HLA-restricted, with HLA associations seemingly driven largely by CMV exposure. A cluster of highly shared sequence variants was judged likely to be a technical artifact of the sequencing pipeline. Most TCR sequences were seen in very few donors, while some public TCRs were found in many individuals. Some IMGT-functional V segments, including TRBV6-2 and TRBV6-3, could not be distinguished by the 87-base-pair reads and were therefore excluded. Roughly uniform sequencing depth across donors was assumed in presence/absence analyses, although this assumption may not hold. In this cohort, only TCR beta chains were sequenced, and detectable features were limited by the absence of alpha or paired-chain data. The classifier was reported to diagnose cytomegalovirus status with high specificity and sensitivity in both the original cohort and the validation cohort. Strong co-occurrence of HLA alleles, especially DR and DQ, made assigning TCR associations to individual alleles difficult. Because counts were too low, about 15 rarely observed V segments, including chromosome 9 orphons, were left out of the earlier analysis of some 640 of the donors. A further reported finding was that TCR beta sequences accurately predicted the HLA-A and HLA-B alleles for most subjects in the first cohort. The authors suggested that the approach could potentially be generalized to other disease states and immunological phenotypes. In an earlier analysis of some 500 of the donors, most TCR beta V segments appeared in productive rearrangements about 90% or about 30% of the time, broadly matching IMGT annotations. Compared with the roughly 700-donor mean, donors in an Asian-associated ancestry cluster had fewer N-insertions in productive TCRs, according to a later genetic analysis. The only immune exposure information available for the cohort was CMV serostatus. The study listed 150 to 200 TCR beta chains as associated with cytomegalovirus.

To prepare the library, the immunoSEQ multiplex PCR assay was applied. For the multiplex PCR, a mixture combining 60 forward primers for TCR Vbeta segments and 13 reverse primers for TCR Jbeta segments was used. A multiplex PCR assay on genomic DNA amplified the CDR3 region of rearranged TCR beta genes. On the Illumina HiSeq System, the amplified TCR beta libraries were sequenced as 87-base-pair reads. The authors' pipeline ran thus. A later analysis counted some 74 million unique TCR beta chains across the 666 repertoires, and roughly 10 million of these chains were shared by at least two donors. A nearest-neighbor algorithm error-corrected the raw reads and collapsed the reads into unique sequences, merging closely related sequences to remove PCR and sequencing errors. V, D and J gene segments were assigned by aligning CDR3 sequences to IMGT reference sequences. For a sequence to be retained, a match of at least six nucleotides was required to both a V gene segment and a J gene segment. Rearrangements were classified as productive when the CDR3 lacked stop codons and remained in frame with V and J, and all other rearrangements were classified as non-productive. Following IMGT convention, CDR3 was defined as the stretch from the second conserved V-encoded cysteine up to the conserved J-encoded phenylalanine. The earlier analysis of about 610 of the donors excluded any sequence lacking an unambiguous match to a single V gene segment. An earlier analysis of a few hundred of the donors classified V segments as functional when productive rearrangements were above 56.7% and as segregating when the standard deviation between donors was above 5%. A statistical classification framework was built for diagnosing cytomegalovirus status from the catalog of TCR beta chain sequences. In a later analysis, TCR nucleotide sequences were compared against IMGT/GENE-DB human TR gene sequences so that V and J genes could be assigned. Using the TCRdist pipeline, a later analysis assigned CDR3 sequences along with most-parsimonious VDJ recombination scenarios. In a later analysis, each TCR beta chain was defined by its CDR3 amino acid sequence together with its V-gene family, and reads lacking a unique V-gene family were excluded. In a later analysis, around 600 highly shared, low-generation-probability nucleotide sequences were removed to address suspected cross-contamination and a sequencing artifact. A later analysis calculated a clonal expansion index for each public chain from normalized within-repertoire ranks of inferred template counts. Generation probabilities in a later analysis came from a VDJ recombination model fitted to out-of-frame rearrangements, and those results were checked against IGoR. Hypergeometric tests were used in a later analysis to score TCR-TCR, TCR-HLA and TCR-CMV co-occurrence, with a repertoire-size bias correction applied to the TCR pairs. In a later analysis, false discovery rates were estimated by permuting HLA or CMV assignments 20 times. In a later analysis, co-occurring TCRs were grouped with DBSCAN, and TCRdist sequence similarity was added when clustering was performed within HLA-allele-positive subsets. Co-occurrence clustering excluded repertoires with fewer than 30,000 or more than 120,000 public chains, plus five with anomalous nucleotide sharing. The immuneACCESS repertoire file appears here via TCRdb, limited to in-frame rearrangements. These files lack a portion of the clones; in checked studies, under half of the deficit traces to unresolved V genes, and the cause of the others is not known. Clone size and the V and J calls come from that table; the DNA yielded D and trimming. For this sample there are 100,000 to 120,000 clones; around 79% appear just once. The biggest ten clones account for approximately 1.3% of the sample.

The cohort consisted of hundreds of healthy bone marrow donors. At the time of sampling, all cohort members were nominally healthy, though unrecorded immune exposures were likely present. The donor tested CMV seronegative and was one of the 352 seronegative cohort members. Every donor gave a peripheral blood sample, and the peripheral blood mononuclear cells from that sample were used for TCR beta sequencing. Genomic DNA was extracted from the blood cell samples with the Qiagen DNeasy Blood Extraction Kit. This clone was seen only a few times. What antigen it recognizes has not been identified. No base-level quality is on record; no much larger clone is a single base apart. Sequences GTSNPN (CDR1) and SVGIG (CDR2) are obtained from the germline V gene (reference sequence). Its CDR3 holds 10 amino acids, cysteine through phenylalanine. Only the CDR3 DNA stays, 30 bases, in frame from base 1.

Recombination joined TRBV30 with TRBJ1-2; 7 bases in the middle match TRBD1. The sequence came from a woman aged 25-40 years in good health and CMV-seronegative. The sample comprised PBMCs. The CDR3 region has the sequence CALTGRGYTF. The nucleotide sequence is given as TGTGCTCTGACAGGGCGTGGCTACACCTTC.